The following is a TCR beta chain sequence with its context. In the original workflow: Amplification from reference gene primers served as the basis for estimated nucleated cell counts. Method: immunoSEQ multiplex PCR; TCRdb's copy keeps in-frame clones and lacks some. From that table come the V and J calls and clone size; the DNA was used to work out D and trimming. The sample gives about 37,000 clones, 91% of which show up once; 5.5% is in the top ten. This record comes from a study of blood T cell repertoires in COVID-19. Study in general: Acute and convalescent COVID-19 specimens originated in the United States, Italy and Spain. PBMCs, B-cell-depleted T cells, or T cells were the source of the cDNA or gDNA that made up the material.

Specimen: peripheral blood. This receptor was obtained from a woman older than 75 with acute or convalescent COVID-19.

The CDR3 nucleotides are TGTGCCAGCTCGCGAACCTTGGGACAGGGCATCGTAGCCGGGGAGCTGTTTTTT. Its protein product is CASSRTLGQGIVAGELFF. J is TRBJ2-2 and V is TRBV18; TRBD1 matches at 9 bases. The CDR3 extends over 18 amino acids. Trimming at V came to 6 bases and at J to 6 bases, leaving 17 bases not matched to a gene. The germline CDR1 and CDR2 sequences are KGHSH and LQKENI.